The present T cell receptor beta chain was sequenced within a study of HIV-infected patients and healthy controls. Study information: The CD4:CD8 ratio increased slightly in early therapy, but CD8 counts showed no consistent change. Overall study results and limits: During therapy, HIV-associated CDR3s fell significantly in frequency, while CMV-associated CDR3s did not change significantly. The seeming recovery of the Gini index after therapy in HIV-infected patients vanished in size-matched data.

Germline values: CDR1 MNHNY, CDR2 SVGAGI (reference sequence). Trimming removed 6 bases at V and 3 bases at J, with 13 bases between. The CDR3 is 14 amino acids. About 500 ng RNA was reverse transcribed with alpha and beta constant-region primers. Each of the alpha and beta chains got its own library through chain-specific third strand synthesis with indices. A 5' RACE adapter with a random hexamer and the SP2 primer site was joined to cDNA. MiXCR, applied by TCRdb to the 5' RACE reads, yields one record per CDR3 protein. The data hold several thousand distinct CDR3 sequences, with roughly 9% observed a single time. This clonotype was found a few times. Its antigen is unidentified. Roughly three months, about 14 weeks, into antiretroviral therapy, follow-up blood was collected. All unsorted peripheral T cells were captured because whole blood was used without fractionation.

This sequence joins TRBV6-6 and TRBJ2-3; D uncertain. This clonotype was obtained from an adult with HIV infection. The source was blood, collected during antiretroviral therapy. CDR3 sequence (DNA): TGTGCCAGCAGCCACGAGACTCCAACAGATACGCAGTATTTT. It yields the protein CASSHETPTDTQYF.